Shown below are 20 T cell receptor beta chains from a single sample sequenced in a study of blood T cell repertoires in COVID-19. Sequencing was performed with immunoSEQ multiplex PCR; in TCRdb, only in-frame clones are kept and a portion is missing. The sample records over 90,000 clones, roughly 90% being singletons. Sequencing was carried out using peripheral blood. The receptors stem from a man at least 80 years old with acute or convalescent COVID-19.

CDR3 bases: TGTGCCAGCAGCCAAGCCCAGAACTATGGCTACACCTTC. Its translation: CASSQAQNYGYTF. The chain has TRBV3-1 (or the pseudogene TRBV3-2) and TRBJ1-2; D is ambiguous. From germline, CDR1 is LGHDT and CDR2 YNNKEL (reference sequence). V was cut by 1 base and J by 2 bases, with 5 bases left in between. This CDR3 region has 13 residues.

The sample holds one count of this clone. The CDR3 is CATSDLGTPGTQYF. The DNA for the CDR3 is TGTGCCACCAGTGATTTGGGGACTCCCGGTACGCAGTATTTT. V is TRBV24-1 and J is TRBJ2-3, with D perhaps TRBD2 (6 bases). Germline CDR1 reads KGHDR; CDR2 reads SFDVKD. The V and J ends lost 0 bases and 8 bases respectively, with 11 bases between them. CDR3 size: 14 residues.

This chain links TRBV28 with TRBJ2-1; D may be TRBD2 (6 bases). Deletions cut 3 bases from V and 5 bases from J, with 8 bases between. CDR3 length equals 13 residues. The germline CDR1 and CDR2 sequences are MDHEN and SYDVKM. CDR3 bases: TGTGCCAGCAGTTTCGGGGGTAACAATGAGCAGTTCTTC. This gives the protein CASSFGGNNEQFF.

V usage is TRBV10-3 and J usage is TRBJ1-1; 10 bases fit TRBD1. Trimming cost V 3 bases and J 4 bases; bases outside gene matches: 2. Germline assignment: CDR1 ENHRY and CDR2 SYGVKD. The CDR3 runs 14 residues. In nucleotides, the CDR3 is TGTGCCATCAGTGATCGGGACAGGGGCACTGAAGCTTTCTTT. This translates into CAISDRDRGTEAFF.

Points on this clone: This specimen includes other DNA sequences encoding the same CDR3. The chain joins TRBV19 to TRBJ2-2, with D unclear. The ends were cut back, 3 bases at V and 2 bases at J, with 7 bases in the middle. The CDR3 length is 14 residues. Germline V gene lookup returns CDR1 LNHDA and CDR2 SQIVND (reference sequence). The CDR3 DNA sequence: TGTGCCAGTAGTATCAACAGAAACACCGGGGAGCTGTTTTTT. Its translation: CASSINRNTGELFF.

The chain combines TRBV28 with TRBJ2-7; TRBD2 matches 9 bases. CDR3 length: 18 residues. V gave up 4 bases and J gave up 4 bases; unmatched junction bases: 17. From germline, CDR1 is MDHEN and CDR2 SYDVKM. The CDR3 region is CASSYKLDNSGSLYEQYF. CDR3 sequence (DNA): TGTGCCAGCAGTTATAAATTAGATAATAGCGGGAGTTTGTACGAGCAGTACTTC.

V usage is TRBV11-3 and J usage is TRBJ2-2, with 8 bases fitting TRBD1. This CDR3 spans 15 amino acids. V lost 3 bases to trimming and J lost 3 bases; unmatched junction nucleotides: 3. Germline CDR1 reads SGHNT; CDR2 reads YENEEA. The CDR3 spells CASSLGQAYTGELFF. In nucleotides, the CDR3 is TGTGCCAGCAGCTTGGGACAGGCGTACACCGGGGAGCTGTTTTTT.

The chain combines TRBV2 with TRBJ2-7; 7 bases are a match to TRBD1. Germline V gene sequence: CDR1 SNHLY, CDR2 FYNNEI. Trimming removed 7 bases from V and 2 bases from J; junction bases left unmatched: 5. The CDR3 is 13 amino acids. The CDR3 loop reads CASNLDRAYEQYF. The DNA for the CDR3 is TGTGCCAGCAATCTCGACAGGGCCTACGAGCAGTACTTC.

The chain has TRBV25-1 and TRBJ2-7; maybe TRBD2 (5 bases). Germline CDR1 MGHDK, CDR2 SYGVNS. Trimming shortened V by 3 bases and J by 5 bases, and 11 bases separated the two germline ends. This CDR3 is 13 amino acids long. The CDR3 reads CASSEGSRHEQYF. The DNA of the CDR3 is TGTGCCAGCAGTGAGGGGAGTCGGCACGAGCAGTACTTC.

This clone came up a few times. This chain uses TRBV6-5 with TRBJ1-2, with 8 bases fitting TRBD1. Germline trimming cut 5 bases from V and 7 bases from J; bases unmatched to any gene: 6. The CDR3 runs 13 residues. Germline CDR1 MNHEY, CDR2 SVGAGI. CDR3 sequence: CASSLGQGVGYTF. The CDR3 region has the DNA TGTGCCAGCAGTCTAGGACAGGGAGTTGGCTACACCTTC.

V and J are TRBV14 and TRBJ1-1; 9 positions agree with TRBD1. The germline V gene encodes CDR1 SGHDN and CDR2 FVKESK. V lost 5 bases, J lost 10 bases, and 5 bases stayed unmatched. The length of the CDR3 is 12 residues. The CDR3 sequence: CASSRDRVGAFF. CDR3 nucleotide sequence: TGTGCCAGCAGCAGGGACAGGGTAGGAGCTTTCTTT.

This chain links TRBV30 with TRBJ1-4, with 8 positions matching TRBD1. The ends lost 8 bases at V and 4 bases at J; junction bases unmatched: 6. Germline CDR1 reads GTSNPN; CDR2 reads SVGIG (reference sequence). CDR3 length equals 13 residues. CDR3 in amino acids: CASRQGNNEKLFF. The CDR3 nucleotides read TGTGCCAGCCGACAGGGGAATAATGAAAAACTGTTTTTT.

The chain's CDR3 is CAAWPGAGYGYTF. The CDR3 nucleotides read TGTGCCGCTTGGCCAGGGGCCGGCTATGGCTACACCTTC. The rearrangement links TRBV10-3 to TRBJ1-2, with D tentatively TRBD1 (6 bases). With 11 bases removed from V and 4 bases from J, the gap between germline ends came to 17 bases. The CDR3 covers 13 residues. From germline, CDR1 is ENHRY and CDR2 SYGVKD.

This chain links TRBV3-1 (or the pseudogene TRBV3-2) with TRBJ2-1; possibly TRBD2 for D (5 bases). V lost 6 bases and J lost 10, with 19 bases in between. CDR1 and CDR2 (germline): LGHDT, YNNKEL (reference sequence). CDR3 size: 14 residues. The CDR3 coding sequence is TGTGCCAGCAGGGACTCCGCAGCAGCCGGGGAGCAGTTCTTC. It is translated as CASRDSAAAGEQFF.

The chain employs TRBV6-2 or TRBV6-3 and TRBJ2-7, with 9 bases matching TRBD1. There are 15 residues in the CDR3. The ends lost 6 bases at V and 3 bases at J; junction bases unmatched: 9. Per germline, CDR1 MNHEY and CDR2 SVGEGT. The DNA for the CDR3 is TGTGCCAGCAGCCAAGAGACAGGGGGGCGCTACGAGCAGTACTTC. As protein: CASSQETGGRYEQYF.

The chain has TRBV7-9 and TRBJ2-7; 10 positions agree with TRBD2. This CDR3 comprises 14 residues. CDR1 is SEHNR, CDR2 FQNEAQ, per germline (reference sequence). Germline trimming cut 6 bases from V and 2 bases from J; bases unmatched to any gene: 4. The CDR3 region has the DNA TGTGCCAGCAGTTCAGGACTAGCGGCCTACGAGCAGTACTTC. It codes for CASSSGLAAYEQYF.

V and J are TRBV20-1 and TRBJ2-7, with D perhaps matching TRBD1 (6 bases). Trimming stripped 5 bases from V and 9 bases from J, with 14 bases between. Germline V gives CDR1 DFQATT, CDR2 SNEGSKA (reference sequence). CDR3 length equals 11 residues. The CDR3: CSAPRQAVQYF. CDR3 nucleotide sequence: TGCAGTGCTCCGAGACAGGCAGTGCAGTACTTC.

This clone was seen once. The chain uses TRBV2 and TRBJ2-5, with 9 nucleotides matching TRBD2. CDR1 and CDR2 from the germline V gene are SNHLY and FYNNEI. Trimming cost V 2 bases and J 0 bases; bases outside gene matches: 16. The CDR3 runs to 20 residues. The CDR3 bases are TGTGCCAGCAGTGAATGGGCAGGGGGTAGGGTAGCGGGAGACCAAGAGACCCAGTACTTC. This encodes CASSEWAGGRVAGDQETQYF. Together with reference TRBV2 and TRBJ2-5, the CDR3 gives the full variable domain: EPEVTQTPSHQVTQMGQEVILRCVPISNHLYFYWYRQILGQKVEFLVSFYNNEISEKSEIFDDQFSVERPDGSNFTLKIRSTKLEDSAMYFCASSEWAGGRVAGDQETQYFGPGTRLLVL.

CDR3 sequence reads: CARVAGGPAYNEQFF. The CDR3 region has the DNA TGTGCCAGAGTAGCGGGAGGCCCTGCCTACAATGAGCAGTTCTTC. The chain has TRBV19 and TRBJ2-1; 10 nucleotides line up with TRBD2. V dropped 9 bases and J dropped 2; count of bases not matched to a gene: 7. In germline, CDR1 is LNHDA, CDR2 SQIVND (reference sequence). The CDR3 runs 15 residues.

Only a few counts were recorded for this clone. The chain's CDR3 is CASSEREYNEQFF. The CDR3 DNA follows: TGTGCCAGCAGTGAGCGGGAGTACAATGAGCAGTTCTTC. The V gene is TRBV6-4, the J gene TRBJ2-1; 7 bases match TRBD2. With 3 bases clipped from V and 4 bases from J, the junction kept 0 bases outside the gene matches. The CDR3 runs to 13 residues. CDR1 MRHNA and CDR2 SNTAGT come from the germline V gene.